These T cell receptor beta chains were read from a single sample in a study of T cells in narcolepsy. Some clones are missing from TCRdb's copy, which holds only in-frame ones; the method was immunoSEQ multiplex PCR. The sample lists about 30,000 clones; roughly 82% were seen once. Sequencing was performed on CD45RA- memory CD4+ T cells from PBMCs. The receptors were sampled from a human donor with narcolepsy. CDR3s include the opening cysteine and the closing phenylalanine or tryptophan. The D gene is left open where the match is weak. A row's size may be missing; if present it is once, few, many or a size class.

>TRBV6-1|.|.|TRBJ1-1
CAISEGGWAEAFF
TGTGCCATCTCAGAAGGGGGGTGGGCTGAAGCTTTCTTT
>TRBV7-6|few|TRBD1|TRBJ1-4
CASSLGTGNEKLFF
TGTGCCAGCAGCTTAGGGACAGGGAACGAAAAACTGTTTTTT
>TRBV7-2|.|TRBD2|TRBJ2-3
CASSLARLAGGSDTQYF
TGTGCCAGCAGCTTAGCGCGGTTAGCGGGAGGAAGTGATACGCAGTATTTT
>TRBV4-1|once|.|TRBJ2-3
CASSQDINTGFSDTQYF
TGCGCCAGCAGCCAAGATATCAATACAGGTTTCTCGGATACGCAGTATTTT
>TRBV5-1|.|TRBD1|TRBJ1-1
CASSPGQGAGRNTEAFF
TGCGCCAGCAGCCCGGGACAGGGGGCTGGACGGAACACTGAAGCTTTCTTT
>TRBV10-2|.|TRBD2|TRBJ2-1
CASSESLAGFYNEQFF
TGCGCCAGCAGTGAGTCTCTAGCGGGCTTTTACAATGAGCAGTTCTTC
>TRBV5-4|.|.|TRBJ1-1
CASSRDRNTEAFF
TGTGCCAGCAGCCGCGACAGGAACACTGAAGCTTTCTTT
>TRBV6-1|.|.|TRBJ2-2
CASRKTQGSGGELFF
TGTGCCAGCAGAAAAACCCAGGGGTCTGGTGGGGAGCTGTTTTTT
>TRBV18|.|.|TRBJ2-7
CASSPASSYEQYF
TGTGCCAGCTCACCGGCCAGCTCCTACGAGCAGTACTTC
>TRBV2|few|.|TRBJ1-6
CASRGRLGSSYNSPLHF
TGTGCCAGCAGGGGGCGACTGGGGAGCTCCTATAATTCACCCCTCCACTTT
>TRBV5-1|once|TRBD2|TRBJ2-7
CASREGLAGDYEQYF
TGCGCCAGCAGAGAAGGACTAGCGGGAGACTACGAGCAGTACTTC
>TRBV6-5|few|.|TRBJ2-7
CASRTSYEQYF
TGTGCCAGCAGGACCTCCTACGAGCAGTACTTC
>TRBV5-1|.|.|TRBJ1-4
CASSLGQRSTTNEKLFF
TGCGCCAGCAGCTTGGGACAGAGGTCTACAACTAATGAAAAACTGTTTTTT
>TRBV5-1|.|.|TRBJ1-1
CASSLDMNTEAFF
TGCGCCAGCAGCCTTGACATGAACACTGAAGCTTTCTTT